The clone carrying this TCR beta chain is medium-sized by share. The antigen is unknown. Some clones are missing from TCRdb's copy, which holds only in-frame ones; the method was immunoSEQ multiplex PCR. Among about 4,800 clones listed, 20% to 30% were seen once. The CDR3 covers 13 residues. CDR1 is SGHDN, CDR2 FVKESK, per germline. With V trimmed by 3 bases and J by 9 bases, 6 bases remained unmatched. The sample belongs to a study of T cell clones after liver transplantation. Sequencing of dividing CFSE-low cells from the MLR defined alloreactive TCRbeta sequences. V and J are TRBV14 and TRBJ2-3; 7 bases align to TRBD1. Sample: CD4+ T cells from cultured PBMCs. This sequence originates from a human patient who received a liver transplant. These T cells may partly come from the graft donor. The CDR3 loop is CASSQDRQITQYF. DNA of the CDR3: TGTGCCAGCAGCCAGGACAGGCAAATAACGCAGTATTTT.